Listed below are T cell receptor beta chains from one sample, sequenced in a study of T-cell reconstitution after alpha-beta-depleted transplantation in children. Using its own MiXCR run on the PCR reads, TCRdb lists one record per CDR3 protein. The sample consists of over 550,000 distinct CDR3 sequences, roughly 10% of them appearing once. Specimen: PBMCs from the stem cell graft donor, collected from the stem cell graft. The receptors were gathered from a human donor who donated a stem cell graft to a child with acute myeloid leukemia. Both conserved end residues are part of each CDR3. A D gene is named only where the DNA matches it firmly. Rows may omit the clone size; those that give it use once, few, many or a size class.

abundance: -; d_gene: TRBD2; v_gene: TRBV20-1; j_gene: TRBJ2-3; CDR3nt: TGCAGTGCCACCCCTGGGGGAGTAGCGGGAGCGTCGAGTGGCACAGATACGCAGTATTTT; CDR3aa: CSATPGGVAGASSGTDTQYF
abundance: many; d_gene: -; v_gene: TRBV20-1; j_gene: TRBJ2-3; CDR3nt: TGCAGTGCTACCAGGGCGGGGGATACGCAGTATTTT; CDR3aa: CSATRAGDTQYF
abundance: few; d_gene: TRBD2; v_gene: TRBV27; j_gene: TRBJ2-5; CDR3nt: TGTGCCAGCAGTTTACGGCAGACTAGCGGGAGGAGAGAGACCCAGTACTTC; CDR3aa: CASSLRQTSGRRETQYF
abundance: many; d_gene: TRBD2; v_gene: TRBV7-2; j_gene: TRBJ2-2; CDR3nt: TGTGCCAGCAGCTTTTTTCCGAGCGGGAGGGCCAGCACCGGGGAGCTGTTTTTT; CDR3aa: CASSFFPSGRASTGELFF
abundance: many; d_gene: TRBD1; v_gene: TRBV12-3/TRBV12-4; j_gene: TRBJ2-7; CDR3nt: TGTGCCAGCAGTCCGGGACAGGGGTACTACGAGCAGTACTTC; CDR3aa: CASSPGQGYYEQYF
abundance: many; d_gene: -; v_gene: TRBV7-9; j_gene: TRBJ1-1; CDR3nt: TGTGCCAGCAGCTTAGCGGGCTTGATTGGTTTAACGACTGAAGCTTTCTTT; CDR3aa: CASSLAGLIGLTTEAFF
abundance: -; d_gene: -; v_gene: TRBV24-1; j_gene: TRBJ2-1; CDR3nt: TGTGCCATCCAGGGCAGATACAATGAGCAGTTCTTC; CDR3aa: CAIQGRYNEQFF
abundance: -; d_gene: TRBD2; v_gene: TRBV7-3; j_gene: TRBJ2-1; CDR3nt: TGTGCCAGCAGAAAAACCGGGACTAGCGGCACCTACAATGAGCAGTTCTTC; CDR3aa: CASRKTGTSGTYNEQFF
abundance: many; d_gene: TRBD1; v_gene: TRBV7-9; j_gene: TRBJ1-1; CDR3nt: TGTGCCAGCAGCTCAGGACAGGTTAACACTGAAGCTTTCTTT; CDR3aa: CASSSGQVNTEAFF
abundance: few; d_gene: TRBD2; v_gene: TRBV5-1; j_gene: TRBJ2-7; CDR3nt: TGCGCCAGCCGACGGACTAGCGGGGCCCCTTCCTACGAGCAGTACTTC; CDR3aa: CASRRTSGAPSYEQYF
abundance: -; d_gene: -; v_gene: TRBV29-1; j_gene: TRBJ2-1; CDR3nt: TGCAGCGTTGGGACTCTTTCGGGCTACAATGAGCAGTTCTTC; CDR3aa: CSVGTLSGYNEQFF
abundance: -; d_gene: -; v_gene: TRBV6-2/TRBV6-3; j_gene: TRBJ1-6; CDR3nt: TGTGCCAGCAGTTACAAGGGTTCACCCCTCCACTTT; CDR3aa: CASSYKGSPLHF
abundance: many; d_gene: -; v_gene: TRBV4-3; j_gene: TRBJ2-3; CDR3nt: TGCGCCAGCAGCCAAGGTCATGGTAGCGGTAGCACAGATACGCAGTATTTT; CDR3aa: CASSQGHGSGSTDTQYF
abundance: many; d_gene: -; v_gene: TRBV29-1; j_gene: TRBJ2-7; CDR3nt: TGCAGCGTTGGGTCTTCCCTCTTCTACGAGCAGTACTTC; CDR3aa: CSVGSSLFYEQYF